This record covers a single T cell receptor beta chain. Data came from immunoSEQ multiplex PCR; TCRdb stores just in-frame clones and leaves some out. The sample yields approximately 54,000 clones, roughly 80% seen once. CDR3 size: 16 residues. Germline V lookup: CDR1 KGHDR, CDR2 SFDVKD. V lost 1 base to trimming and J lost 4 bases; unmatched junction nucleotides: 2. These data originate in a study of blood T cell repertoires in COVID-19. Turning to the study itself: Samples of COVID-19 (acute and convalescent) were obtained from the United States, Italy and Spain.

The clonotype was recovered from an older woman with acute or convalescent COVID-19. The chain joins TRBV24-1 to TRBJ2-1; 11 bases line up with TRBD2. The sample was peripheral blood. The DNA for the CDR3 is TGTGCCACCAGTGATTTCGGGACTAGCGGATACAATGAGCAGTTCTTC. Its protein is CATSDFGTSGYNEQFF.